Below, one T cell receptor beta chain is given with its context. This receptor's antigen is unknown. Base-call qualities are not available, and no considerably larger clone is one nucleotide away. The sample belongs to a study of CD8 T cells in ankylosing spondylitis (TCRdb year 2017). About the investigation overall: The study profiled T cell receptor beta repertoires in healthy donors and ankylosing spondylitis patients to find disease-linked TCR variants. The whole study cohort included 85 to 120 healthy donors and 25 ankylosing spondylitis patients. Peripheral blood was sampled, and synovial fluid was additionally collected from ankylosing spondylitis patients. Overall study outcomes, separate from this receptor: Some motif variants were previously reported in synovial fluid and blood of reactive arthritis patients, suggesting common disease-initiation mechanisms. A CD8+ phenotype was shown by the disease-linked clones, which were found at relatively low frequencies in peripheral blood. The disease-linked clones were reported as significantly enriched in matched synovial fluid samples from ankylosing spondylitis patients. Blood from ankylosing spondylitis patients appeared to be characterized by a TCR beta motif made up of 8 or 9 highly homologous amino acid variants.

Measured from the cysteine to the phenylalanine, the CDR3 is 13 residues long. The DNA shown is the 39-base CDR3, in frame from base 1. V is cut by 3 bases and J by 5 bases, and the space between the germline ends is 13 bases. From the germline V gene (reference sequence), CDR1 is DFQATT and CDR2 is SNEGSKA. Sequencer: Illumina HiSeq 2500. Quantitative 5'-RACE with molecular barcodes was used to prepare TCR beta libraries. Per the original workflow: Disease-linked TCR variants were identified with a new computational method built on a probabilistic model of VDJ rearrangement. TCRdb cleaned the public reads at Q25 with fastp, built clones with MiXCR and kept in-frame beta chains. Each entry merges the rows of one CDR3 protein and shows their most common DNA and genes. It is TCRdb's table, rather than the study itself, that gives the V and J calls and clone size. Here the sample has some 800,000 distinct CDR3 sequences; about 12% occur a single time. The ten largest clones represent just over 0.5% of the sample.

The origin of this receptor is a male donor with ankylosing spondylitis. This chain is built from TRBV20-1 and TRBJ2-5, with TRBD2 perhaps the D gene, on 5 matching bases. Sample: blood, either unsorted or a sorted T cell fraction (not recorded which). The nucleotide sequence reads as follows: TGCAGTGCTAGGAAGGCGGGTCGGGAGACCCAGTACTTC. It is translated as CSARKAGRETQYF.